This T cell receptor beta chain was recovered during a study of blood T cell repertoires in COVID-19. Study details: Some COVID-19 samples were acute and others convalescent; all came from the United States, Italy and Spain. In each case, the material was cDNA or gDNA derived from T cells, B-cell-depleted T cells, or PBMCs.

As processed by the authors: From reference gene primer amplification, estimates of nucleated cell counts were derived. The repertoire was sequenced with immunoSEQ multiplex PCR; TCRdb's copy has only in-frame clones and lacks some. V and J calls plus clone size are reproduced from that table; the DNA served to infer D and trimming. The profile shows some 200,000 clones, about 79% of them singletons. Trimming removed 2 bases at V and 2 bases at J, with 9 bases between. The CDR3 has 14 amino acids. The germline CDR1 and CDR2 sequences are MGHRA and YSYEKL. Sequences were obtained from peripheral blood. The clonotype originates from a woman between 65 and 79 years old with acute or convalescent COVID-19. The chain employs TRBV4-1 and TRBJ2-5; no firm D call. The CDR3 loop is CASSQSLRQETQYF. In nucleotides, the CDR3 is TGCGCCAGCAGCCAAAGTTTGCGTCAAGAGACCCAGTACTTC.